The T cell receptor beta chain under discussion was sequenced for a study of regulatory T cells in long-lasting Graves disease (dated by TCRdb to the early 2020s). Broadly, across the study: Antithyroid drugs had been taken for less than 3 months by newly diagnosed Graves' disease patients. Patients with persistent Graves' disease were compared with patients with newly diagnosed Graves' disease using TCR sequencing and RNA sequencing of peripheral blood. The study was conducted in China and was registered as a clinical trial. A total of roughly 35 samples underwent TCR sequencing: about 13 from persistent and about 20 from newly diagnosed Graves' disease patients. Summary of the overall study and its limitations: Persistent patients shared more public clonotypes among themselves (over 2,500) than newly diagnosed patients did (about 970). Sequencing and analysis were limited to the TCR beta chain. Compared with newly diagnosed patients, patients with persistent Graves' disease had lower TCR Shannon entropy and fewer highly expanded clones, which suggests clonal expansion. The small sample size was acknowledged by the authors as a limitation that may reduce accuracy. Persistent disease showed preferential use of TRBV28, TRBJ1-2 and TRBJ2-5, whereas newly diagnosed disease favored TRBV20-1 and TRBJ2-1. Peripheral blood alone was examined, since thyroid tissue, which constituted the primary lesion, could not be accessed.

Receptor amplification or capture employed multiplex PCR. The sequencing machine was an Illumina HiSeq 4000. To build TCR beta libraries, CDR3 regions were amplified by Arm-PCR using iRepertoire HTBI primers. Before sequencing, the PCR products went through gel purification. As for how the authors treated the data: Gene usage analysis of CDR3 amino acid clonotypes used the roughly 62 TRBV and 14 to 15 TRBJ segments found across samples. COPE and FqMerger were used to merge the filtered high-quality paired reads into contigs. BLAST was used to align contigs to IMGT TRBV, TRBD and TRBJ reference genes, with CDR3 defined following IMGT. Any clonotype with a frequency above 0.1% was classified as a highly expanded clone. Shannon entropy served as the measure of repertoire diversity, while the Gini coefficient captured V-J evenness. A clonotype found in more than one individual was treated as public. The raw public data were reprocessed by TCRdb itself: fastp quality trimming at Q25, MiXCR clonotype calling, in-frame beta chains only. Each entry is one CDR3 protein sequence, shown with its most common DNA and genes. Here the V and J calls rest on TCRdb's processing, not on the authors' analysis. The sample includes over 300,000 distinct CDR3 sequences, with roughly 16% observed a single time. Roughly 20% of the sample is in the top ten clones.

This clonotype was counted at least ten times. The specificity of this receptor is unknown. Qualities for individual bases were not recorded, and no much larger clone is one base off. What this sample's time point label stands for: newly diagnosed GD, antithyroid drugs for less than 3 months. For both TCR sequencing and RNA sequencing, RNA was extracted from PBMCs in TRIzol. The diagnosis of Graves' disease was made according to American Thyroid Association guidelines. Recruitment of patients was carried out at an endocrinology department in Xi'an, China. From each patient, 7.5 to 9.5 milliliters of peripheral blood was collected into an EDTA anticoagulant tube. Ficoll Paque Plus density gradient separation was used to isolate PBMCs, and no further T cell sorting was performed. An Agilent 2100 Bioanalyzer and agarose gel were used to check RNA quality, and a NanoDrop 2000 was used to measure RNA concentration.

CDR1 MNHNS and CDR2 SASEGT were looked up in the germline V gene. Trimming removed 3 bases from V and 3 bases from J, leaving 11 bases between the germline ends. The CDR3, from cysteine to phenylalanine, totals 14 residues. Only the CDR3 region is kept as DNA, spanning 42 bases read in frame from base 1. The TCR sequence derives from a female donor with Graves disease. The chain uses TRBV6-1 and TRBJ1-1, with no reliable assignment of the D segment. Sequencing was performed on peripheral blood mononuclear cells (PBMCs), taken at new diagnosis, from a patient treated with antithyroid drugs. The CDR3 corresponds to CASSDPDVDTEAFF. The nucleotide sequence reads TGTGCCAGCAGTGATCCCGACGTGGACACTGAAGCTTTCTTT.